These 3 T cell receptor beta chains were sequenced from one sample in a study of somatic mutations in cytotoxic T cells in rheumatoid arthritis. Using immunoSEQ multiplex PCR, the repertoire was profiled, and TCRdb retains in-frame clones only, with some absent. The sample includes about 19,000 clones, around four fifths of them seen just once. Sample: CD8+ T cells sorted from blood. The receptors originated from an adult with rheumatoid arthritis.

The chain employs TRBV5-1 and TRBJ2-1; D perhaps matches TRBD1 (5 bases). There are 18 residues in the CDR3. CDR1 and CDR2 from the germline V gene are SGHRS and YFSETQ. Trimming removed 0 bases from V and 3 bases from J, with 19 bases in between. The CDR3 nucleotides are TGCGCCAGCAGCTTGGAACCCCTGGGGCGCGGATACTACAATGAGCAGTTCTTC. This sequence encodes CASSLEPLGRGYYNEQFF.

The chain combines TRBV4-3 with TRBJ1-4; D is perhaps TRBD1 (5 bases). Germline V lookup: CDR1 LGHNA, CDR2 YSLEER. With 4 bases removed from V and 6 bases from J, the gap between germline ends came to 12 bases. The CDR3 is 14 residues long. The DNA for the CDR3 is TGCGCCAGCAGCCTCAGGGACTTTGATGAAAAACTGTTTTTT. The encoded protein is CASSLRDFDEKLFF.

J is TRBJ1-5 and V is TRBV2, with D unclear. The CDR3 runs to 13 residues. Trimming pared 6 bases from V and 6 bases from J, leaving 12 bases between. Looked up from germline, CDR1 is SNHLY and CDR2 is FYNNEI. The CDR3 loop reads CASSPRAPQPQHF. The CDR3 DNA sequence: TGTGCCAGCAGCCCGCGGGCACCTCAGCCCCAGCATTTT. Drawing the rest from reference TRBV2 and TRBJ1-5, the complete variable domain is EPEVTQTPSHQVTQMGQEVILRCVPISNHLYFYWYRQILGQKVEFLVSFYNNEISEKSEIFDDQFSVERPDGSNFTLKIRSTKLEDSAMYFCASSPRAPQPQHFGDGTRLSIL.